A single sample is the source of the 23 T cell receptor beta chains below, sequenced in a study of T cell responses to AZD1222 COVID-19 vaccine (dated by TCRdb to 2020 to 2023). Explained via the paper, the time point label denotes: about 28 days (+/-7) after the second vaccine dose. Receptor amplification or capture employed the immunoSEQ multiplex PCR assay. TCRdb provides this immuneACCESS table in a form limited to in-frame rearrangements. Some clones are lacking; in checked studies, under half of them reflect an unresolved V gene, and why the rest are absent is not known. Across this sample there are 150,000 to 190,000 clones, with approximately 90% seen only once. Clones ranked in the top ten supply less than 1.6% of the sample. Sequenced here: peripheral blood, sampled 28 days after the second AZD1222 dose. Receptors were obtained from an adult who received the AZD1222 COVID-19 vaccine.

The chain is built from TRBV7-2 and TRBJ1-5; unclear D gene. The CDR3 length is 15 residues. V lost 2 bases, J lost 1 base, and 9 bases lay in between. CDR1 is SGHTA and CDR2 is FQGNSA in the germline V gene. Written as DNA, the CDR3 is TGTGCCAGCAGCTTATCCAGCCGAAGCAATCAGCCCCAGCATTTT. Its protein product is CASSLSSRSNQPQHF.

The chain carries TRBV4-1 and TRBJ2-5, with D perhaps TRBD1 (6 bases). Trimming removed 3 bases from V and 2 bases from J, with 7 bases in between. Germline V CDR1 and CDR2: MGHRA, YSYEKL. The CDR3 is 13 residues long. The CDR3 sequence is CASSQGTQETQYF. CDR3 DNA: TGCGCCAGCAGCCAGGGGACACAAGAGACCCAGTACTTC.

The chain couples TRBV18 to TRBJ2-2; D is ambiguous. The CDR3 has 13 residues. V was shortened by 6 bases and J by 6 bases, with 11 bases between the two germline ends. CDR1 is KGHSH and CDR2 is LQKENI in the germline V gene. This CDR3 reads CASSQRVAGELFF. The CDR3 DNA reads TGTGCCAGCTCTCAAAGGGTGGCCGGGGAGCTGTTTTTT.

CDR3 in amino acids: CAWRDSGGVSYEQYF. The CDR3 DNA sequence: TGTGCCTGGAGGGATTCCGGGGGGGTCTCCTACGAGCAGTACTTC. J is TRBJ2-7 and V is TRBV30; TRBD2 aligns across 8 bases. The V gene's germline CDR1 is GTSNPN and CDR2 SVGIG (reference sequence). The CDR3 sequence is 15 residues long. V lost 3 bases to trimming and J lost 0 bases; unmatched junction nucleotides: 7.

This clone was seen just once. A junction boundary mismatches the germline segment, possibly from a read error. J is TRBJ2-7 and V is TRBV18, with D possibly matching TRBD2 (5 bases). Germline V lookup: CDR1 KGHSH, CDR2 LQKENI. CDR3 length: 16 amino acids. Here the CDR3 reads CAGSPQGKGRGYEQYF. DNA for the CDR3: TGTGCCGGCTCACCACAAGGGAAAGGCCGGGGCTACGAGCAGTACTTC.

J is TRBJ2-7 and V is TRBV7-9, with 9 bases fitting TRBD1. Germline V gives CDR1 SEHNR, CDR2 FQNEAQ (reference sequence). The CDR3 is made up of 16 amino acids. V shed 5 bases, J shed 2 bases, and the junction held 10 bases outside the gene matches. The CDR3 here is CASSKRDRDGPYEQYF. The CDR3 DNA reads as TGTGCCAGCAGCAAACGGGACAGGGATGGTCCCTACGAGCAGTACTTC.

This chain connects TRBV28 to TRBJ2-4; 13 bases agree with TRBD2. Germline loops: CDR1 MDHEN, CDR2 SYDVKM. V shed 4 bases and J 2 bases; nucleotides not matched to a gene: 2. The CDR3 extends over 16 amino acids. The CDR3 loop is CASSSLAGGPKNIQYF. In DNA, the CDR3 is TGTGCCAGCAGTTCACTAGCGGGAGGGCCCAAAAACATTCAGTACTTC.

The rearrangement joins TRBV4-1 to TRBJ2-6, with TRBD1 identical over 8 bases. After removal of 3 bases from V and 1 base from J, the junction contained 8 bases not matched to a gene. Germline lookup yields CDR1 MGHRA and CDR2 YSYEKL. This CDR3 region has 18 residues. In nucleotides, the CDR3 is TGCGCCAGCAGCCACCAGACAGGGGTAAAATCTGGGGCCAACGTCCTGACTTTC. Translated, it gives CASSHQTGVKSGANVLTF.

The chain uses TRBV2 and TRBJ2-5; D is perhaps TRBD1 (5 bases). The V and J ends lost 4 bases and 2 bases respectively, with 11 bases between them. Germline V gene data show CDR1 as SNHLY and CDR2 as FYNNEI. The CDR3 is made up of 14 amino acids. Here the CDR3 reads CASSVGAGQETQYF. The CDR3 nucleotides are TGTGCCAGCAGTGTAGGAGCAGGGCAAGAGACCCAGTACTTC.

V gene TRBV7-8 combines with J gene TRBJ1-5; perhaps TRBD1 as D (6 bases). Looked up from germline, CDR1 is SGHVS and CDR2 is FQNEAQ. The CDR3 runs to 15 residues. The V end lost 1 base, the J end lost 6 bases, and 13 bases lay between the germline ends. CDR3 in DNA: TGTGCCAGCAGCTTAGGGACAGCGACCGGTCAGCCCCAGCATTTT. Protein product: CASSLGTATGQPQHF.

This clone was seen once. CDR3 nucleotide sequence: TGTGCCAGCAGTTACGTCAGCTCCTATAATTCACCCCTCCACTTT. Protein sequence: CASSYVSSYNSPLHF. This sequence joins TRBV6-9 and TRBJ1-6, with D unresolved. This CDR3 region has 15 residues. The V end lost 3 bases, the J end lost 0 bases, and 6 bases lay between the germline ends. CDR1 is MNHGY, CDR2 SVAAGI, per germline.

CDR3 DNA: TGCGCCAGCAGCCAAGTTGCTGGCAGGGGAAACAATCAGCCCCAGCATTTT. This encodes CASSQVAGRGNNQPQHF. The chain recombines TRBV4-1 with TRBJ1-5; a weak D match, TRBD1 (6 bases). This CDR3 is built from 17 residues. V lost 1 base and J 3 bases, leaving 16 bases between the germline ends. From germline, CDR1 is MGHRA and CDR2 YSYEKL.

This clone was seen just once. The chain joins TRBV6-5 to TRBJ1-2, with no clear D. This CDR3 has 13 amino acids. V dropped 5 bases and J dropped 5 bases, with 12 bases sitting between them. Germline V gene data show CDR1 as MNHEY and CDR2 as SVGAGI. CDR3 in DNA: TGTGCCAGCAGTCTTACAACAGTATATGGCTACACCTTC. It translates to CASSLTTVYGYTF.

The rearrangement joins TRBV11-2 to TRBJ2-5; 8 bases agree with TRBD1. The CDR3 extends over 15 amino acids. Germline CDR1 and CDR2: SGHAT and FQNNGV. V dropped 4 bases and J dropped 5; count of bases not matched to a gene: 9. CDR3 protein: CASSSGQGWGETQYF. As DNA, the CDR3 is TGTGCCAGCAGCTCCGGACAGGGCTGGGGGGAGACCCAGTACTTC.

This clone was seen only once. The chain is built from TRBV28 and TRBJ2-7; the match to TRBD2 covers 15 bases. V shed 4 bases, J shed 5 bases, and the junction held 15 bases outside the gene matches. The V gene's germline CDR1 is MDHEN and CDR2 SYDVKM. The CDR3 has 19 amino acids. The chain's CDR3 is CASSSLPLGGTSGRHEQYF. In DNA, the CDR3 is TGTGCCAGCAGTTCCCTTCCCCTGGGTGGGACTAGCGGGAGGCACGAGCAGTACTTC.

This clone appeared a single time. V and J are TRBV19 and TRBJ1-1, with no clear D. This CDR3 region has 12 residues. With 1 base removed from V and 10 bases from J, the gap between germline ends came to 10 bases. Germline V gives CDR1 LNHDA, CDR2 SQIVND (reference sequence). CDR3 amino acids: CASSIVGKGAFF. For the CDR3, the DNA is TGTGCCAGTAGTATAGTCGGGAAGGGAGCTTTCTTT.

The genes are TRBV7-2 and TRBJ2-7, with TRBD1 identical over 10 bases. The length of the CDR3 is 14 residues. The V gene end was trimmed by 5 bases and the J gene end by 5 bases; junction bases not matched to a gene: 6. Germline V gives CDR1 SGHTA, CDR2 FQGNSA. The CDR3 sequence is CASSHDRGRDEQYF. The CDR3 nucleotides read TGTGCCAGCAGCCATGACAGGGGGCGAGACGAGCAGTACTTC. The full variable domain, completed using reference TRBV7-2 and TRBJ2-7, is GAGVSQSPSNKVTEKGKDVELRCDPISGHTALYWYRQSLGQGLEFLIYFQGNSAPDKSGLPSDRFSAERTGGSVSTLTIQRTQQEDSAVYLCASSHDRGRDEQYFGPGTRLTVT.

The V call is TRBV27, the J call TRBJ1-3; no definite D call. V was cut by 8 bases and J by 0 bases, with 11 bases left in between. Germline loops: CDR1 MNHEY, CDR2 SMNVEV (reference sequence). The CDR3 contains 14 residues. The CDR3 DNA follows: TGTGCCAGCGGCCCGGGATTCTCTGGAAACACCATATATTTT. This encodes CASGPGFSGNTIYF.

The genes are TRBV7-6 and TRBJ2-3, with TRBD2 identical over 9 bases. V lost 4 bases and J lost 4; bases outside the gene matches: 9. The CDR3 is made up of 16 amino acids. The germline V gene encodes CDR1 SGHVS and CDR2 FNYEAQ. The chain's CDR3 is CASSYGATSGSDTQYF. The CDR3 region has the DNA TGTGCCAGCAGCTACGGGGCGACTAGCGGCTCAGATACGCAGTATTTT.

The rearrangement uses TRBV7-8 and TRBJ2-7, with a possible D match to TRBD1 (7 bases). In germline, CDR1 is SGHVS, CDR2 FQNEAQ. V was shortened by 10 bases and J by 5 bases, with 21 bases between the two germline ends. This CDR3 has 14 amino acids. CDR3: CATEGGGAGNEQYF. For the CDR3, the DNA is TGTGCCACCGAAGGAGGGGGCGCCGGGAACGAGCAGTACTTC. Together with reference TRBV7-8 and TRBJ2-7, the CDR3 gives the full variable domain: GAGVSQSPRYKVAKRGQDVALRCDPISGHVSLFWYQQALGQGPEFLTYFQNEAQLDKSGLPSDRFFAERPEGSVSTLKIQRTQQEDSAVYLCATEGGGAGNEQYFGPGTRLTVT.

The chain uses TRBV4-1 and TRBJ2-3, with 7 bases that match TRBD1. The CDR3 loop spans 15 amino acids. V lost 2 bases to trimming and J lost 4 bases; unmatched junction nucleotides: 6. The germline V gene encodes CDR1 MGHRA and CDR2 YSYEKL. The CDR3 spells CASSQTRQGPDTQYF. The CDR3 DNA sequence: TGCGCCAGCAGCCAAACGAGACAGGGACCAGATACGCAGTATTTT.

The gene calls are TRBV7-9 and TRBJ2-7, with TRBD1 matching 10 bases. The CDR3 length is 14 residues. The V and J ends lost 4 bases and 5 bases, in that order; junction bases with no gene match: 5. In germline, CDR1 is SEHNR, CDR2 FQNEAQ (reference sequence). CDR3 sequence: CASSWLDRGHEQYF. Written as DNA, the CDR3 is TGTGCCAGCAGCTGGTTAGACAGGGGGCACGAGCAGTACTTC.

The chain uses TRBV12-3 or TRBV12-4 and TRBJ1-1, with D uncertain. The length of the CDR3 is 11 residues. The germline V and J ends were trimmed by 3 bases and 7 bases, with 6 bases remaining between them. The CDR3 is CASSLYVEAFF. The CDR3 coding sequence is TGTGCCAGCAGTTTGTATGTTGAAGCTTTCTTT.